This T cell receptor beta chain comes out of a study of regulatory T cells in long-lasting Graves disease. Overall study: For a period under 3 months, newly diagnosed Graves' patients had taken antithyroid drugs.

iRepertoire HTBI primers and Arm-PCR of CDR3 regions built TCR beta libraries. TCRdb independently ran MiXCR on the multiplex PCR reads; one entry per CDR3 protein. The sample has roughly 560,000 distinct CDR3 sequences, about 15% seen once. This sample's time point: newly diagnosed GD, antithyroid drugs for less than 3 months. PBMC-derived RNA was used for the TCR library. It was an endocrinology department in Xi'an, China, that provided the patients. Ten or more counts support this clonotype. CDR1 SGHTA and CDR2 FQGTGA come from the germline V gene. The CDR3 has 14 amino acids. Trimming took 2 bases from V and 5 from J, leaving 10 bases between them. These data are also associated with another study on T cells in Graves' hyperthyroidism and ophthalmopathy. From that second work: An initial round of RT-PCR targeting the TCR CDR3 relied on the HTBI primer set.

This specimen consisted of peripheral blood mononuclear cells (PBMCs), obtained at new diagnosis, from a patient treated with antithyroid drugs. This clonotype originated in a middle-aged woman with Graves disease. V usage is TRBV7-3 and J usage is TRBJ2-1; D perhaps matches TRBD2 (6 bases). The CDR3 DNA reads TGTGCCAGCAGCTTAGCGGGGCTAAACAATGAGCAGTTCTTC. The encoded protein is CASSLAGLNNEQFF.